These 12 T cell receptor beta chains originate from one sample sequenced in a study of Tregs in tolerant kidney transplant recipients. Clones were sequenced by immunoSEQ multiplex PCR, and TCRdb holds only the in-frame ones, with some missing. This sample carries about 240,000 clones, approximately 83% of them seen once, and the ten largest clones take over 0.5%. Source material: CD4+ T cells from blood. The origin of the receptors is a human donor in good health.

This clone turned up a few times. This sequence joins TRBV2 and TRBJ1-5; 7 bases align to TRBD1. Germline V gene lookup returns CDR1 SNHLY and CDR2 FYNNEI. The CDR3 consists of 14 residues. V lost 4 bases to trimming and J lost 8 bases; unmatched junction nucleotides: 8. The CDR3 sequence is CASSGGGRLEPQHF. For the CDR3, the DNA is TGTGCCAGCAGTGGAGGGGGCAGGCTAGAGCCCCAGCATTTT. Variable domain in full (rest from reference TRBV2 and TRBJ1-5): EPEVTQTPSHQVTQMGQEVILRCVPISNHLYFYWYRQILGQKVEFLVSFYNNEISEKSEIFDDQFSVERPDGSNFTLKIRSTKLEDSAMYFCASSGGGRLEPQHFGDGTRLSIL.

The V call is TRBV6-5, the J call TRBJ1-1; TRBD1 is a possible D gene (5 bases). CDR3 length: 15 residues. The ends were cut back, 2 bases at V and 3 bases at J, with 13 bases in the middle. Looked up from germline, CDR1 is MNHEY and CDR2 is SVGAGI. The CDR3 DNA sequence: TGTGCCAGCAGTTACCCCTCATCGGGGGACACTGAAGCTTTCTTT. Protein product: CASSYPSSGDTEAFF.

V usage is TRBV7-9 and J usage is TRBJ1-4, with D hard to call. Germline CDR1 and CDR2: SEHNR and FQNEAQ (reference sequence). This CDR3 comprises 13 residues. The germline V and J ends were trimmed by 3 bases and 6 bases, with 8 bases remaining between them. CDR3 loop: CASSFPPYEKLFF. The CDR3, as DNA: TGTGCCAGCAGCTTCCCGCCCTATGAAAAACTGTTTTTT. The variable domain in full, with the rest retrieved from reference TRBV7-9 and TRBJ1-4, is DTGVSQNPRHKITKRGQNVTFRCDPISEHNRLYWYRQTLGQGPEFLTYFQNEAQLEKSRLLSDRFSAERPKGSFSTLEIQRTEQGDSAMYLCASSFPPYEKLFFGSGTQLSVL.

This sequence joins TRBV5-6 and TRBJ1-1, with unresolved D. CDR1 is SGHDT, CDR2 YYEEEE, per germline. The CDR3 totals 17 residues. V was pared by 1 base and J by 1 base, with 17 bases between. CDR3 DNA: TGTGCCAGCAGCTTGTTGTGGCCGATCCGGGGGAACACTGAAGCTTTCTTT. Its translation is CASSLLWPIRGNTEAFF.

This rearrangement joins TRBV4-2 to TRBJ1-5; D uncertain. Germline values: CDR1 LGHNA, CDR2 YNFKEQ. The V and J ends lost 0 bases and 6 bases respectively, with 12 bases between them. This CDR3 has 15 amino acids. The CDR3 sequence: CASSQDGGYGQPQHF. The CDR3 nucleotides are TGTGCCAGCAGCCAAGATGGCGGGTATGGTCAGCCCCAGCATTTT.

The gene calls are TRBV5-1 and TRBJ1-1; D possibly corresponds to TRBD1 (5 bases). The V and J ends lost 0 bases and 1 base respectively, with 10 bases between them. The CDR3 runs to 15 residues. CDR1 is SGHRS and CDR2 is YFSETQ in the germline V gene. In DNA form, the CDR3 reads TGCGCCAGCAGCTTGGTATCAGGGAGGAACACTGAAGCTTTCTTT. Protein product: CASSLVSGRNTEAFF.

The table lists this clone with a count of one. The chain links TRBV30 to TRBJ1-4; D is undetermined. This CDR3 contains 17 residues. Germline V lookup: CDR1 GTSNPN, CDR2 SVGIG (reference sequence). Deletions cut 5 bases from V and 7 bases from J, with 26 bases between. The CDR3 spells CAWPGPEDGGSCEKLFF. The CDR3 coding sequence is TGTGCCTGGCCTGGACCGGAAGATGGAGGGTCTTGTGAAAAACTGTTTTTT.

This clone was seen only once. The chain combines TRBV18 with TRBJ2-3; 9 positions agree with TRBD1. CDR1 is KGHSH, CDR2 LQKENI, per germline. The CDR3 is 17 residues long. Germline trimming cut 0 bases from V and 4 bases from J; bases unmatched to any gene: 8. The CDR3, as DNA: TGTGCCAGCTCACCACCAAGTCCGGGACAGGGTGCAGATACGCAGTATTTT. This gives the protein CASSPPSPGQGADTQYF.

The chain is built from TRBV21-1 and TRBJ1-5; the table's D call of TRBD1 was not tested on the DNA. TRBV21-1 is a known pseudogene. The CDR3 has 16 amino acids. This CDR3 is CARLRDRGYSNQPQHF. In DNA form, the CDR3 reads TGTGCCAGACTCCGGGACAGGGGTTATAGCAATCAGCCCCAGCATTTT.

V and J are TRBV2 and TRBJ1-1; no clear D. V was shortened by 2 bases and J by 1 base, with 8 bases between the two germline ends. The CDR3 covers 14 residues. The germline V gene encodes CDR1 SNHLY and CDR2 FYNNEI. CDR3 nucleotide sequence: TGTGCCAGCAGTGAAAGGCCCGGGAACACTGAAGCTTTCTTT. Protein product: CASSERPGNTEAFF. Together with reference TRBV2 and TRBJ1-1, the CDR3 gives the full variable domain: EPEVTQTPSHQVTQMGQEVILRCVPISNHLYFYWYRQILGQKVEFLVSFYNNEISEKSEIFDDQFSVERPDGSNFTLKIRSTKLEDSAMYFCASSERPGNTEAFFGQGTRLTVV.

This chain links TRBV30 with TRBJ1-1; the match to TRBD1 covers 8 bases. The CDR3 covers 14 residues. Germline V gene data show CDR1 as GTSNPN and CDR2 as SVGIG (reference sequence). The V gene end was trimmed by 2 bases and the J gene end by 4 bases; junction bases not matched to a gene: 6. As DNA, the CDR3 is TGTGCCTGGAGTTCGGACAGGGTGGCCACTGAAGCTTTCTTT. Translating it yields CAWSSDRVATEAFF.

This chain links TRBV9 with TRBJ2-7, with 10 bases matching TRBD1. The CDR3 length is 15 residues. Looked up from germline, CDR1 is SGDLS and CDR2 is YYNGEE. The V gene end was trimmed by 3 bases and the J gene end by 3 bases; junction bases not matched to a gene: 6. The CDR3 coding sequence is TGTGCCAGCAGCGGCGGGACAGGGGATTTCTACGAGCAGTACTTC. This codes for CASSGGTGDFYEQYF.